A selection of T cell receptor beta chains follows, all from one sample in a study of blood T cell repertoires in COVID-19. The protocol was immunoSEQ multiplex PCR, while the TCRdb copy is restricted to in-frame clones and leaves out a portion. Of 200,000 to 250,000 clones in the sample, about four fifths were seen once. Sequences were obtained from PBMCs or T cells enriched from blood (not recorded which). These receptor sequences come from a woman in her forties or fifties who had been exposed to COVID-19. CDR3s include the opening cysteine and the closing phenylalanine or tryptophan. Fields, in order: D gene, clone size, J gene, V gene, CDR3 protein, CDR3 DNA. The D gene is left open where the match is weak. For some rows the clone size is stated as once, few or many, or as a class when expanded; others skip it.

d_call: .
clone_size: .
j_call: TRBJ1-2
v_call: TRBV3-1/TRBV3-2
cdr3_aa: CASSQGSGGDGYTF
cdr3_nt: TGTGCCAGCAGCCAAGGTTCAGGAGGGGATGGCTACACCTTC

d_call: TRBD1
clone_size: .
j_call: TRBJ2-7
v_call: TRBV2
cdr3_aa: CASSADRGIYF
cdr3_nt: TGTGCCAGCAGTGCGGACAGGGGGATCTACTTC

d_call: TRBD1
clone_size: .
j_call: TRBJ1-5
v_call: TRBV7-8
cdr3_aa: CASSLARAGGYHQPQHF
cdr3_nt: TGTGCCAGCAGCTTAGCTCGGGCAGGGGGCTACCATCAGCCCCAGCATTTT

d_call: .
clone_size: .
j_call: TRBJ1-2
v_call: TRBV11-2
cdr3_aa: CASSLGTGDYGYTF
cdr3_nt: TGTGCCAGCAGCTTAGGGACTGGGGATTATGGCTACACCTTC

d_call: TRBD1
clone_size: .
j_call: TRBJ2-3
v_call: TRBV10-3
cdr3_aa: CAIRGTTGDGTDTQYF
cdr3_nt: TGTGCCATCAGGGGTACGACAGGGGACGGCACAGATACGCAGTATTTT

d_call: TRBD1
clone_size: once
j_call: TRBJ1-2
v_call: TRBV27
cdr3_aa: CASSRRQGAGGYTF
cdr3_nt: TGTGCCAGCAGCCGCCGACAGGGGGCTGGTGGCTACACCTTC

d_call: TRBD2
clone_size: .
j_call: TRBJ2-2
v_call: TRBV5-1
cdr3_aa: CASSSGVTGELFF
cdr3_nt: TGCGCCAGCAGCAGCGGGGTCACCGGGGAGCTGTTTTTT

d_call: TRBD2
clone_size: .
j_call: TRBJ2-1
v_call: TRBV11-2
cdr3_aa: CASSLVPGGAGEQFF
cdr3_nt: TGTGCCAGCAGCTTAGTCCCCGGGGGGGCCGGTGAGCAGTTCTTC

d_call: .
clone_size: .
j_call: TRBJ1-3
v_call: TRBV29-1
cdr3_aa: CSVEYSGTIYF
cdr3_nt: TGCAGCGTTGAGTACTCCGGCACCATATATTTT

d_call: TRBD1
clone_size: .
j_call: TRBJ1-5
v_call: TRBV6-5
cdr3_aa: CASARQGKEYQPQHF
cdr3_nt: TGTGCCAGCGCAAGACAGGGAAAGGAATATCAGCCCCAGCATTTT

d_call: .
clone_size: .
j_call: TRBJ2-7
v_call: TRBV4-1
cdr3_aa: CASSQEGDYYEQYF
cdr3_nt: TGCGCCAGCAGCCAAGAGGGCGATTACTACGAGCAGTACTTC

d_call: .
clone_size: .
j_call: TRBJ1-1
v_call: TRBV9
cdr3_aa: CASSPTAGNTEAFF
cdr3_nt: TGTGCCAGCAGCCCCACTGCGGGGAACACTGAAGCTTTCTTT

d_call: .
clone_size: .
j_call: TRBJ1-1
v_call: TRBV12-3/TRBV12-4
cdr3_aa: CASNRDIYTEAFF
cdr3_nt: TGTGCCAGCAATCGGGACATATACACTGAAGCTTTCTTT

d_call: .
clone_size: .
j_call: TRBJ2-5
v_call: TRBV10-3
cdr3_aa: CGARGMKTQYF
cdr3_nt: TGCGGGGCGCGGGGAATGAAGACCCAGTACTTC

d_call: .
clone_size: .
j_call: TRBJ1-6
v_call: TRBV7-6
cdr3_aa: CASSPRGGGYSPLHF
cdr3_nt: TGTGCCAGCAGCCCCCGAGGGGGGGGATATTCACCCCTCCACTTT

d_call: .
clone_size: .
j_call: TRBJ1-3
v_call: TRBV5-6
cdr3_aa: CASSSPGVENTIYF
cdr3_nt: TGTGCCAGCAGCTCGCCAGGGGTGGAAAACACCATATATTTT

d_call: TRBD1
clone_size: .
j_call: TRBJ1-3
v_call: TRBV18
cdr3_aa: CASSSRTGPSGNTIYF
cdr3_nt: TGTGCCAGCTCATCTCGGACAGGGCCCTCTGGAAACACCATATATTTT

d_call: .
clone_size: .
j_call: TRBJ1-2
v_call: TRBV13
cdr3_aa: CASRGPRGGYTF
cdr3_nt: TGTGCCAGCCGAGGCCCTAGGGGTGGCTACACCTTC

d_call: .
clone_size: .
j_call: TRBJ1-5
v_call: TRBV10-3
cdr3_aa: CAISEEGSPQHF
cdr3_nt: TGTGCCATCAGTGAAGAGGGTTCTCCCCAGCATTTT

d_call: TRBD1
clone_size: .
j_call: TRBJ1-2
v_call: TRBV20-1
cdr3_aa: CSSTGAYGYTF
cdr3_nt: TGCAGCTCCACAGGGGCCTATGGCTACACCTTC

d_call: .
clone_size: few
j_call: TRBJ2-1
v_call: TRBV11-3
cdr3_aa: CASSLSQGNEQFF
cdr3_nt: TGTGCCAGCAGCTTATCACAGGGCAATGAGCAGTTCTTC

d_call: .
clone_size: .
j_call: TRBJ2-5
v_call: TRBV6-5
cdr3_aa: CASSYSYGDETQYF
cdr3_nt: TGTGCCAGCAGTTACTCGTACGGGGATGAGACCCAGTACTTC

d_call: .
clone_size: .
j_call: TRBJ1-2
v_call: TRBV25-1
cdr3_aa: CASSEPIQGLGGYTF
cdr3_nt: TGTGCCAGCAGTGAGCCTATCCAGGGGTTGGGCGGCTACACCTTC

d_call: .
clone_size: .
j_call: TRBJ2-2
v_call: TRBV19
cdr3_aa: CASSRAAATGELFF
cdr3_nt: TGTGCCAGTAGTCGCGCAGCGGCCACCGGGGAGCTGTTTTTT

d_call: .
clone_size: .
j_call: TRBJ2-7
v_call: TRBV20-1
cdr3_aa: CSARPLEEYF
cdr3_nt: TGCAGTGCTAGACCCCTAGAAGAGTACTTC

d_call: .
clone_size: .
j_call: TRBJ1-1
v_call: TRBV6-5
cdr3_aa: CASSYSTASNTEAFF
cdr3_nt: TGTGCCAGCAGTTACTCTACAGCATCGAACACTGAAGCTTTCTTT

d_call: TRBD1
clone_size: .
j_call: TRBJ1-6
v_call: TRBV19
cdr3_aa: CASSPTGRSPLHF
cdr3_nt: TGTGCCAGTAGCCCGACAGGGCGCTCACCCCTCCACTTT

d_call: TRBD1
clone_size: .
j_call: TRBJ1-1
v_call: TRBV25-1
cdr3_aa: CASSGYRGGKNTEAFF
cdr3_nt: TGTGCCAGCAGTGGCTACAGGGGTGGGAAGAACACTGAAGCTTTCTTT

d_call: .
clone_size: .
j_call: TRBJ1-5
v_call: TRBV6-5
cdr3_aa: CASKKFQGSNQPQHF
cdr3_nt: TGTGCCAGCAAAAAATTTCAGGGTTCAAATCAGCCCCAGCATTTT

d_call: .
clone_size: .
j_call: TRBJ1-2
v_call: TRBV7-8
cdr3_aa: CASSLMSSGGDGYTF
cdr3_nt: TGTGCCAGCAGCTTAATGAGTTCCGGAGGGGATGGCTACACCTTC

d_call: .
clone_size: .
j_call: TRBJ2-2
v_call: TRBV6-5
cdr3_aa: CASSPTLAYDGELFF
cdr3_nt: TGTGCCAGCAGTCCCACATTAGCGTACGACGGGGAGCTGTTTTTT